The 24 T cell receptor beta chains listed next were all sequenced from one sample in a study of TIL therapy for anti-PD-1-resistant metastatic lung cancer. Sequencing used immunoSEQ v3. Some clones are missing from TCRdb's copy, which holds only in-frame ones; the method was immunoSEQ multiplex PCR. Of about 32,000 clones listed, roughly 69% are singletons. As to time point: pre-treatment sample, taken before nivolumab and TIL therapy. The sequencing here drew on blood, taken at baseline. The source of these receptors is a woman between 30 and 80 years old with non-small cell lung cancer.

V usage is TRBV27 and J usage is TRBJ2-6; unclear D gene. With 5 bases removed from V and 0 bases from J, the gap between germline ends came to 8 bases. This CDR3 spans 15 amino acids. The germline V gene encodes CDR1 MNHEY and CDR2 SMNVEV (reference sequence). Here the CDR3 reads CASSPHSSGANVLTF. The CDR3 DNA is TGTGCCAGCAGTCCCCACAGCTCTGGGGCCAACGTCCTGACTTTC.

This clone has a handful of counts. The chain carries TRBV15 and TRBJ2-3, with 11 bases fitting TRBD2. Germline V gives CDR1 LNHNV, CDR2 YYDKDF (reference sequence). The CDR3 consists of 16 residues. After removal of 3 bases from V and 5 bases from J, the junction contained 7 bases not matched to a gene. CDR3 sequence: CATSSLLGLAGDTQYF. The CDR3 region has the DNA TGTGCCACCAGCAGCCTTCTTGGACTAGCGGGAGATACGCAGTATTTT.

The chain has TRBV2 and TRBJ2-1; a possible D gene is TRBD2 (6 bases). From germline, CDR1 is SNHLY and CDR2 FYNNEI. The CDR3 length is 15 residues. V lost 2 bases, J lost 2 bases, and 10 bases lay in between. The chain's CDR3 is CASSETGSTYNEQFF. CDR3 DNA: TGTGCCAGCAGTGAAACCGGGAGCACCTACAATGAGCAGTTCTTC.

The V call is TRBV29-1, the J call TRBJ2-1; D ambiguous. The V end lost 3 bases, the J end lost 4 bases, and 13 bases lay between the germline ends. The CDR3 totals 14 residues. Looked up from germline, CDR1 is SQVTM and CDR2 is ANQGSEA. The CDR3 region is CSVDGSRRYNEQFF. DNA for the CDR3: TGCAGCGTTGACGGCTCAAGAAGATACAATGAGCAGTTCTTC.

The CDR3 DNA sequence: TGTGCCAGCAGCTCAGGGACAGGATCCTACGAGCAGTACTTC. Residues: CASSSGTGSYEQYF. V and J are TRBV5-5 and TRBJ2-7, with 8 bases identical to TRBD1. Trimming removed 3 bases from V and 1 base from J; junction bases left unmatched: 3. Looked up from germline, CDR1 is SGHKS and CDR2 is YYEKEE (reference sequence). The CDR3 extends over 14 amino acids.

The chain links TRBV15 to TRBJ2-1; 7 nucleotides agree with TRBD2. V lost 3 bases, J lost 10 bases, and 6 bases stayed unmatched. Germline V CDR1 and CDR2: LNHNV, YYDKDF (reference sequence). The CDR3 has 13 residues. Here the CDR3 reads CATSRRLAFEQFF. CDR3 coding DNA: TGTGCCACCAGCAGGAGACTAGCTTTCGAGCAGTTCTTC.

This clone was detected only once. The V call is TRBV7-2, the J call TRBJ1-4; tentative D call: TRBD1 (6 bases). Trimming cost V 0 bases and J 7 bases, with 12 bases left between them. The CDR3 runs to 15 residues. CDR1 is SGHTA and CDR2 is FQGNSA in the germline V gene. CDR3 bases: TGTGCCAGCAGCTTAGCCCCGGGGGCGAGTGAAAAACTGTTTTTT. It specifies CASSLAPGASEKLFF.

V gene TRBV7-2 combines with J gene TRBJ2-2; 10 bases map to TRBD2. The CDR3 runs to 16 residues. CDR1 and CDR2 from the germline V gene are SGHTA and FQGNSA. V gave up 6 bases and J gave up 5 bases; unmatched junction bases: 9. The CDR3 reads CASSPGGLAETGELFF. CDR3 nucleotide sequence: TGTGCCAGCAGTCCCGGCGGACTAGCGGAAACCGGGGAGCTGTTTTTT.

The chain combines TRBV2 with TRBJ1-1, with D hard to call. CDR1 is SNHLY, CDR2 FYNNEI, per germline. V was trimmed by 4 bases and J by 6 bases, leaving 12 bases between them. CDR3 length: 13 residues. CDR3 DNA: TGTGCCAGCAGTGCTAGGGCACACTCTGAAGCTTTCTTT. Its protein product is CASSARAHSEAFF.

The chain combines TRBV20-1 with TRBJ1-2, with no clear D. In germline, CDR1 is DFQATT, CDR2 SNEGSKA (reference sequence). The CDR3 extends over 11 amino acids. The V gene lost 3 bases and the J gene lost 6 bases, with 8 bases spanning the gap. The CDR3 nucleotides read TGCAGTGCTAGGGTCGGGAATGGCTACACCTTC. It is translated as CSARVGNGYTF.

The V call is TRBV5-6, the J call TRBJ1-6; D perhaps matches TRBD1 (6 bases). Trimming shortened V by 6 bases and J by 10 bases, and 20 bases separated the two germline ends. The CDR3 length is 15 residues. Germline V gives CDR1 SGHDT, CDR2 YYEEEE. CDR3: CASTIQGYGGSPLHF. DNA for the CDR3: TGTGCCAGCACTATACAGGGATACGGTGGATCACCCCTCCACTTT. Supplemented by reference TRBV5-6 and TRBJ1-6, the full variable domain reads DAGVTQSPTHLIKTRGQQVTLRCSPKSGHDTVSWYQQALGQGPQFIFQYYEEEERQRGNFPDRFSGHQFPNYSSELNVNALLLGDSALYLCASTIQGYGGSPLHFGNGTRLTVT.

The chain is built from TRBV2 and TRBJ2-3, with D hard to call. Germline values: CDR1 SNHLY, CDR2 FYNNEI. V was clipped by 1 base and J by 5 bases, with 4 bases between them. The CDR3 has 12 amino acids. This CDR3 reads CASSEEVDTQYF. The DNA for the CDR3 is TGTGCCAGCAGTGAAGAGGTAGATACGCAGTATTTT. Looking up the rest from reference TRBV2 and TRBJ2-3 gives the full variable domain: EPEVTQTPSHQVTQMGQEVILRCVPISNHLYFYWYRQILGQKVEFLVSFYNNEISEKSEIFDDQFSVERPDGSNFTLKIRSTKLEDSAMYFCASSEEVDTQYFGPGTRLTVL.

The V and J genes are TRBV4-1 and TRBJ1-4; 9 nucleotides line up with TRBD1. Germline V gene data show CDR1 as MGHRA and CDR2 as YSYEKL. This CDR3 region has 16 residues. V was pared by 4 bases and J by 3 bases, with 6 bases of the junction left unmatched. The CDR3 nucleotides are TGCGCCAGCAGCCGGGACGGGACAGGGCCTAATGAAAAACTGTTTTTT. Residues: CASSRDGTGPNEKLFF.

This clone was counted a single time. The V and J genes are TRBV19 and TRBJ2-3; 11 nucleotides agree with TRBD2. The V and J ends lost 7 bases and 14 bases, in that order; junction bases with no gene match: 17. Germline CDR1 is LNHDA and CDR2 is SQIVND (reference sequence). This CDR3 spans 15 amino acids. The CDR3 spells CASNRGSGRAERVYF. CDR3 bases: TGTGCCAGTAACCGAGGTAGCGGGAGGGCCGAGAGGGTGTATTTT. The full variable domain, with the rest looked up from reference TRBV19 and TRBJ2-3, is DGGITQSPKYLFRKEGQNVTLSCEQNLNHDAMYWYRQDPGQGLRLIYYSQIVNDFQKGDIAEGYSVSREKKESFPLTVTSAQKNPTAFYLCASNRGSGRAERVYFGPGTRLTVL.

This clone was observed a handful of times. The chain joins TRBV30 to TRBJ1-1, with a possible D match to TRBD1 (5 bases). Germline CDR1 reads GTSNPN; CDR2 reads SVGIG (reference sequence). This CDR3 is 13 amino acids long. Trimming left V 0 bases short and J 4 bases short, with 9 bases between. The CDR3 reads CAWSVPGSTEAFF. CDR3 in DNA: TGTGCCTGGAGTGTACCAGGGTCCACTGAAGCTTTCTTT.

The V gene is TRBV7-9, the J gene TRBJ1-2, with 9 bases lining up with TRBD1. The CDR3 is made up of 15 amino acids. The germline CDR1 and CDR2 sequences are SEHNR and FQNEAQ (reference sequence). The V segment lost 1 base and the J segment 6 bases; nucleotides outside the gene matches: 6. The CDR3 DNA is TGTGCCAGCAGCTTAGGAACAGGGGGCGCCGATGGCTACACCTTC. The encoded protein is CASSLGTGGADGYTF.

This rearrangement joins TRBV5-1 to TRBJ2-1; 14 bases align to TRBD2. The CDR3 has 16 amino acids. The trim removed 4 bases at V and 7 bases at J, leaving 7 bases unmatched. Looked up from germline, CDR1 is SGHRS and CDR2 is YFSETQ. The CDR3, as DNA: TGCGCCAGCAGCCCGACTAGCGGGAGGGGCGGAAATGAGCAGTTCTTC. It is translated as CASSPTSGRGGNEQFF.

CDR3 sequence: CASSRDLGALRTEAFF. CDR3 DNA sequence: TGTGCCAGTAGTAGGGACCTCGGAGCCTTGAGGACTGAAGCTTTCTTT. The chain carries TRBV19 and TRBJ1-1; TRBD1 is a possible D gene (5 bases). CDR3 length equals 16 residues. Trimming removed 4 bases at V and 5 bases at J, with 20 bases between. Per germline, CDR1 LNHDA and CDR2 SQIVND (reference sequence).

V gene TRBV9 combines with J gene TRBJ2-5; D perhaps matches TRBD2 (5 bases). V lost 0 bases, J lost 3 bases, and 12 bases lay in between. This CDR3 comprises 15 residues. Germline CDR1 is SGDLS and CDR2 is YYNGEE. CDR3 residues: CASSVAPGKEETQYF. Written as DNA, the CDR3 is TGTGCCAGCAGCGTAGCCCCGGGGAAGGAAGAGACCCAGTACTTC.

The chain is built from TRBV18 and TRBJ1-2; D might be TRBD1 (6 bases). V gave up 2 bases and J gave up 3 bases, with 7 bases separating them. CDR3 length equals 13 residues. Germline assignment: CDR1 KGHSH and CDR2 LQKENI. The CDR3 loop reads CASSPNRDYGYTF. CDR3 coding DNA: TGTGCCAGCTCACCAAACAGGGACTATGGCTACACCTTC.

The J gene is TRBJ1-3, the V gene TRBV6-1, with TRBD1 as a possible D gene (5 bases). With 4 bases removed from V and 6 bases from J, the gap between germline ends came to 13 bases. This CDR3 comprises 14 residues. In germline, CDR1 is MNHNS, CDR2 SASEGT. In DNA form, the CDR3 reads TGTGCCAGCAGTGTCTTACGAGGGGTAAACACCATATATTTT. This translates into CASSVLRGVNTIYF.

The chain couples TRBV7-9 to TRBJ1-2; no reliable D call. Germline V lookup: CDR1 SEHNR, CDR2 FQNEAQ (reference sequence). V shed 5 bases and J shed 3 bases, with 7 bases lying between them. The CDR3 covers 12 residues. CDR3 in amino acids: CASSHRYYGYTF. The CDR3 nucleotides read TGTGCCAGCAGCCACAGATACTATGGCTACACCTTC.

The chain recombines TRBV12-5 with TRBJ2-7; D possibly corresponds to TRBD2 (5 bases). CDR3 size: 12 residues. The germline V gene has CDR1 LGHNT and CDR2 FRNRAP. Trimming took off 6 bases at V and 6 bases at J, with 12 bases between the two ends. This CDR3 is CASGLLAGEQYF. The CDR3, as DNA: TGTGCTAGTGGCCTCCTGGCGGGCGAGCAGTACTTC.

V usage is TRBV29-1 and J usage is TRBJ1-2; no definite D call. The CDR3 covers 12 residues. CDR1 and CDR2 (germline): SQVTM, ANQGSEA. Between the trimmed V and J ends, which lost 3 bases and 5 bases, there was a span of 10 bases. The DNA of the CDR3 is TGCAGCGTTGACCCGACGGGTTATGGCTACACCTTC. Residues: CSVDPTGYGYTF.